The rows below give T cell receptor beta chains drawn from one sample of a study of technical replicates of blood from a handful of donors. This table comes from immunoSEQ multiplex PCR, and its TCRdb copy is limited to in-frame clones, with some not included. There are around 86,000 clones in the sample; about 97% occur only once, and around 0.2% lies in the top ten. Sequenced material: T cells isolated from PBMCs. These receptors came from a human donor in good health. Each CDR3 is given with its conserved first and last residue. Fields, in order: clone size, V gene, J gene, D gene, CDR3 protein, CDR3 DNA. The D gene is left open where the match is weak. Expanded clones get a size class; other rows say once, few or many, or leave the size out.

abundance: once
v_gene: TRBV5-1
j_gene: TRBJ2-7
d_gene: NA
CDR3aa: CASRKDGNTYEQYF
CDR3nt: TGCGCCAGCAGAAAAGACGGGAACACCTACGAGCAGTACTTC

abundance: NA
v_gene: TRBV7-9
j_gene: TRBJ2-1
d_gene: TRBD2
CDR3aa: CASSRRLAGVPEQFF
CDR3nt: TGTGCCAGCAGCCGAAGACTAGCGGGAGTGCCTGAGCAGTTCTTC

abundance: NA
v_gene: TRBV10-3
j_gene: TRBJ1-2
d_gene: NA
CDR3aa: CAISGTGQDGYTF
CDR3nt: TGTGCCATCAGTGGAACAGGGCAGGATGGCTACACCTTC

abundance: once
v_gene: TRBV19
j_gene: TRBJ1-5
d_gene: TRBD1
CDR3aa: CASSRFQGARNQPQHF
CDR3nt: TGTGCCAGTAGCCGATTCCAGGGGGCTCGCAATCAGCCCCAGCATTTT

abundance: NA
v_gene: TRBV18
j_gene: TRBJ1-1
d_gene: NA
CDR3aa: CASSRVPGNTEAFF
CDR3nt: TGTGCCAGCTCACGGGTTCCAGGGAACACTGAAGCTTTCTTT

abundance: NA
v_gene: TRBV27
j_gene: TRBJ2-7
d_gene: NA
CDR3aa: CASSFDRDYYEQYF
CDR3nt: TGTGCCAGCAGTTTTGACAGAGATTACTACGAGCAGTACTTC

abundance: NA
v_gene: TRBV10-3
j_gene: TRBJ1-2
d_gene: NA
CDR3aa: CAISAPVGGYGYTF
CDR3nt: TGTGCCATCAGTGCCCCGGTCGGAGGCTATGGCTACACCTTC

abundance: NA
v_gene: TRBV4-1
j_gene: TRBJ1-4
d_gene: NA
CDR3aa: CASSFTGTRFATNEKLFF
CDR3nt: TGCGCCAGCAGCTTCACAGGGACCAGATTTGCAACTAATGAAAAACTGTTTTTT

abundance: once
v_gene: TRBV19
j_gene: TRBJ1-5
d_gene: NA
CDR3aa: CASSPWGSGGDQPQHF
CDR3nt: TGTGCCAGTAGTCCGTGGGGAAGTGGAGGGGATCAGCCCCAGCATTTT

abundance: NA
v_gene: TRBV5-1
j_gene: TRBJ1-3
d_gene: TRBD1
CDR3aa: CASSPPGTGRRSGNTIYF
CDR3nt: TGCGCCAGCAGCCCCCCCGGGACAGGCCGACGCTCTGGAAACACCATATATTTT

abundance: NA
v_gene: TRBV9
j_gene: TRBJ2-2
d_gene: NA
CDR3aa: CASSVDLTGGTGELFF
CDR3nt: TGTGCCAGCAGCGTAGATCTCACAGGCGGCACCGGGGAGCTGTTTTTT

abundance: once
v_gene: TRBV5-4
j_gene: TRBJ1-4
d_gene: NA
CDR3aa: CASSRGGTATNEKLFF
CDR3nt: TGTGCCAGCAGCCGTGGAGGGACCGCAACTAATGAAAAACTGTTTTTT

abundance: once
v_gene: TRBV4-1
j_gene: TRBJ1-1
d_gene: TRBD1
CDR3aa: CASSQHPRTGMSEAFF
CDR3nt: TGCGCCAGCAGCCAACATCCCAGGACAGGCATGTCTGAAGCTTTCTTT

abundance: NA
v_gene: TRBV29-1
j_gene: TRBJ1-2
d_gene: NA
CDR3aa: CSVIGEDYGYTF
CDR3nt: TGCAGCGTTATCGGTGAGGACTATGGCTACACCTTC

abundance: NA
v_gene: TRBV4-1
j_gene: TRBJ1-5
d_gene: NA
CDR3aa: CASSQDLTYQPQHF
CDR3nt: TGCGCCAGCAGCCAAGACCTGACTTATCAGCCCCAGCATTTT

abundance: NA
v_gene: TRBV11-2
j_gene: TRBJ2-1
d_gene: NA
CDR3aa: CASSLDPRLQFF
CDR3nt: TGTGCCAGCAGCTTAGATCCGCGGTTGCAGTTCTTC

abundance: NA
v_gene: TRBV7-2
j_gene: TRBJ2-5
d_gene: NA
CDR3aa: CASSSFVPGVQYF
CDR3nt: TGTGCCAGCAGCTCATTCGTTCCGGGGGTTCAGTACTTC

abundance: NA
v_gene: TRBV30
j_gene: TRBJ1-6
d_gene: NA
CDR3aa: CAWSKLTGSYNSPLHF
CDR3nt: TGTGCCTGGAGTAAACTGACGGGCTCCTATAATTCACCCCTCCACTTT

abundance: NA
v_gene: TRBV7-9
j_gene: TRBJ1-5
d_gene: NA
CDR3aa: CASSFGRDQPQHF
CDR3nt: TGTGCCAGCAGCTTCGGCCGGGATCAGCCCCAGCATTTT

abundance: once
v_gene: TRBV27
j_gene: TRBJ2-2
d_gene: NA
CDR3aa: CASSLAPGQSTPGELFF
CDR3nt: TGTGCCAGCAGTTTGGCACCGGGACAAAGCACGCCCGGGGAGCTGTTTTTT

abundance: NA
v_gene: TRBV5-1
j_gene: TRBJ2-5
d_gene: TRBD2
CDR3aa: CASSVGTRVEETQYF
CDR3nt: TGCGCCAGCAGCGTCGGGACTAGGGTAGAAGAGACCCAGTACTTC

abundance: NA
v_gene: TRBV7-9
j_gene: TRBJ2-1
d_gene: TRBD2
CDR3aa: CASSNGLSGGGIYNEQFF
CDR3nt: TGTGCCAGCAGCAATGGACTAAGCGGGGGGGGGATCTACAATGAGCAGTTCTTC

abundance: NA
v_gene: TRBV6-4
j_gene: TRBJ1-2
d_gene: NA
CDR3aa: CASSDDPVSYGYTF
CDR3nt: TGTGCCAGCAGTGATGATCCGGTCTCCTATGGCTACACCTTC

abundance: NA
v_gene: TRBV4-2
j_gene: TRBJ2-2
d_gene: TRBD2
CDR3aa: CASRGLAGVSGELFF
CDR3nt: TGTGCCAGCAGGGGACTAGCGGGGGTTAGCGGGGAGCTGTTTTTT

abundance: NA
v_gene: TRBV7-2
j_gene: TRBJ1-2
d_gene: NA
CDR3aa: CASSLGSLEGYTF
CDR3nt: TGTGCCAGCAGCTTAGGTTCGCTAGAAGGCTACACCTTC

abundance: NA
v_gene: TRBV19
j_gene: TRBJ2-7
d_gene: NA
CDR3aa: CASSIMPYSSYEQYF
CDR3nt: TGTGCCAGTAGTATTATGCCTTACAGCTCCTACGAGCAGTACTTC

abundance: NA
v_gene: TRBV2
j_gene: TRBJ2-5
d_gene: TRBD2
CDR3aa: CASTLGLAGGGETQYF
CDR3nt: TGTGCCAGCACCCTAGGACTAGCGGGAGGGGGGGAGACCCAGTACTTC

abundance: NA
v_gene: TRBV2
j_gene: TRBJ1-4
d_gene: NA
CDR3aa: CASSEGGGGLKEKLFF
CDR3nt: TGTGCCAGCAGTGAAGGTGGGGGGGGACTTAAGGAAAAACTGTTTTTT

abundance: NA
v_gene: TRBV2
j_gene: TRBJ2-2
d_gene: NA
CDR3aa: CASSASRSPGELFF
CDR3nt: TGTGCCAGCAGTGCGAGCAGGTCGCCCGGGGAGCTGTTTTTT

abundance: NA
v_gene: TRBV11-2
j_gene: TRBJ2-5
d_gene: NA
CDR3aa: CASSFRVAGSQYF
CDR3nt: TGTGCCAGCAGCTTTAGAGTAGCCGGGAGCCAGTACTTC

abundance: NA
v_gene: TRBV19
j_gene: TRBJ2-5
d_gene: NA
CDR3aa: CASSPTGGTAFRGTQYF
CDR3nt: TGTGCCAGTAGCCCAACAGGCGGGACAGCATTCCGGGGGACCCAGTACTTC

abundance: once
v_gene: TRBV4-2
j_gene: TRBJ2-1
d_gene: TRBD2
CDR3aa: CASSHPINGGPSGTLSYNEQFF
CDR3nt: TGTGCCAGCAGCCATCCCATCAACGGCGGCCCTAGCGGGACGTTATCCTACAATGAGCAGTTCTTC

abundance: NA
v_gene: TRBV14
j_gene: TRBJ1-6
d_gene: NA
CDR3aa: CASSQESGHRNSPLHF
CDR3nt: TGTGCCAGCAGCCAAGAGTCGGGACACAGAAATTCACCCCTCCACTTT

abundance: NA
v_gene: TRBV6-4
j_gene: TRBJ1-2
d_gene: TRBD1
CDR3aa: CASREGQGVFINYGYTF
CDR3nt: TGTGCCAGCAGAGAGGGACAGGGTGTTTTCATTAACTATGGCTACACCTTC

abundance: NA
v_gene: TRBV2
j_gene: TRBJ2-1
d_gene: NA
CDR3aa: CASSSGLTNNEQFF
CDR3nt: TGTGCCAGCAGTTCCGGACTCACAAACAATGAGCAGTTCTTC

abundance: NA
v_gene: TRBV10-1
j_gene: TRBJ2-1
d_gene: TRBD2
CDR3aa: CASTASGILNEQFF
CDR3nt: TGCGCCAGCACGGCTAGCGGGATCCTCAATGAGCAGTTCTTC